This TCR beta chain originates from a study of blood T cell repertoires in COVID-19. On the study more broadly: Collection of acute and convalescent COVID-19 samples took place in the United States, Italy and Spain.

In the authors' workflow: By means of reference gene primer amplification, nucleated cell counts were estimated. Clones were sequenced by immunoSEQ multiplex PCR, and TCRdb holds only the in-frame ones, with some missing. V and J calls and clone size follow that table, whereas D and trimming were derived from the DNA. Of roughly 150,000 clones in the sample, around 86% are singletons; the top ten hold approximately 4.3%. Two negative PCRs, clearance, or symptom resolution were required of recovered Cohort 3 donors. The TCR sequence derives from a man between 50 and 59 years old who had recovered from COVID-19. The sample consisted of PBMCs or T cells enriched from blood (not recorded which).

The CDR3 is CASRVGTGVGYTF. The DNA of the CDR3 is TGTGCCAGCAGAGTCGGGACAGGGGTTGGCTACACCTTC. V and J are TRBV25-1 and TRBJ1-2, with TRBD1 identical over 10 bases. The germline V gene encodes CDR1 MGHDK and CDR2 SYGVNS. The V segment lost 6 bases and the J segment 7 bases; nucleotides outside the gene matches: 5. The CDR3 spans 13 residues.